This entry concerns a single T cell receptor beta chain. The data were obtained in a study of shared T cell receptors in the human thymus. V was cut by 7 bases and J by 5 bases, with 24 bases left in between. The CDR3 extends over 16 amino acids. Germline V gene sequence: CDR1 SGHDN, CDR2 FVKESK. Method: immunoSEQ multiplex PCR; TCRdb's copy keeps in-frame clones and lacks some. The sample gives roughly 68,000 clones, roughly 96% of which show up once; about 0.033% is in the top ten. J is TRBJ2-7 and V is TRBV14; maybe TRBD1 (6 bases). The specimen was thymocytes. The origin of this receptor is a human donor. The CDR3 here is CASNLSPYRVGHEQYF. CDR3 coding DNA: TGTGCCAGCAACCTAAGCCCCTACAGGGTAGGCCACGAGCAGTACTTC. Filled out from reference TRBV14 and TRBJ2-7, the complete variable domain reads EAGVTQFPSHSVIEKGQTVTLRCDPISGHDNLYWYRRVMGKEIKFLLHFVKESKQDESGMPNNRFLAERTGGTYSTLKVQPAELEDSGVYFCASNLSPYRVGHEQYFGPGTRLTVT.